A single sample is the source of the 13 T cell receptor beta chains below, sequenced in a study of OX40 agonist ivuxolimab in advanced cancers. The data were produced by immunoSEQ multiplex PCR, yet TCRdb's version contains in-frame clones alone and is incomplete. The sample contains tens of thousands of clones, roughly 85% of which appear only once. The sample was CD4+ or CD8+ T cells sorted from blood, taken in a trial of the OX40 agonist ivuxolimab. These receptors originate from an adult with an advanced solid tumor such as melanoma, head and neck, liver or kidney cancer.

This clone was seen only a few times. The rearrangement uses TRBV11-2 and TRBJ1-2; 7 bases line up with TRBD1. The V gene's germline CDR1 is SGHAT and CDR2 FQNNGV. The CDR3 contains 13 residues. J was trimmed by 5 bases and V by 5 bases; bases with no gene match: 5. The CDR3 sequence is CASSQGQRYGYTF. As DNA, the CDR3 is TGTGCCAGCAGCCAGGGACAGAGATATGGCTACACCTTC.

CDR3 loop: CASSAALAGAADTQYF. In DNA form, the CDR3 reads TGTGCCAGCAGTGCAGCTTTAGCGGGGGCCGCAGATACGCAGTATTTT. This chain joins TRBV2 and TRBJ2-3; 9 positions match TRBD2. The germline V gene has CDR1 SNHLY and CDR2 FYNNEI. Germline trimming cut 4 bases from V and 4 bases from J; bases unmatched to any gene: 9. This CDR3 has 16 amino acids.

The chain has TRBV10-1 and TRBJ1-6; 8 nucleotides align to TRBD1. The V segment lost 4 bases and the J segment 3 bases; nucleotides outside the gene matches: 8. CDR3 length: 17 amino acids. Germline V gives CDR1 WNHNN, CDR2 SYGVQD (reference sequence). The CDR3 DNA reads TGCGCCAGCAGTGGACAGGGGCCCAAAATCTATAATTCACCCCTCCACTTT. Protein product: CASSGQGPKIYNSPLHF.

Here the CDR3 reads CASSLGGQGAGEQFF. CDR3 coding DNA: TGTGCCAGCAGCTTGGGGGGACAGGGGGCTGGTGAGCAGTTCTTC. The chain carries TRBV5-4 and TRBJ2-1; 12 nucleotides agree with TRBD1. Germline V lookup: CDR1 SGHNT, CDR2 YYREEE (reference sequence). The CDR3 spans 15 residues. The junction had 4 bases not matched to a gene; V was cut back by 0 bases and J by 9 bases. Combining the CDR3 with reference TRBV5-4 and TRBJ2-1 gives the whole variable domain ETGVTQSPTHLIKTRGQQVTLRCSSQSGHNTVSWYQQALGQGPQFIFQYYREEENGRGNFPPRFSGLQFPNYSSELNVNALELDDSALYLCASSLGGQGAGEQFFGPGTRLTVL.

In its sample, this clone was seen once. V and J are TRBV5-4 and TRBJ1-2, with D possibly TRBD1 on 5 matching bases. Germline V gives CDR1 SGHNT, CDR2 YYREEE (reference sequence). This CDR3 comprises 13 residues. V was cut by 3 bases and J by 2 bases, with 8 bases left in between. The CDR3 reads CASSSTENYGYTF. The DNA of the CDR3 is TGTGCCAGCAGCTCGACAGAGAACTATGGCTACACCTTC.

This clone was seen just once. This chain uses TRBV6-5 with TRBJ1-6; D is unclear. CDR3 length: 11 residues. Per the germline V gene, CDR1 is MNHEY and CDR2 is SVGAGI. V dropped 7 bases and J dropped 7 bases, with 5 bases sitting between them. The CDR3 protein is CASTGNSPLHF. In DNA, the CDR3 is TGTGCCAGCACCGGGAATTCACCCCTCCACTTT.

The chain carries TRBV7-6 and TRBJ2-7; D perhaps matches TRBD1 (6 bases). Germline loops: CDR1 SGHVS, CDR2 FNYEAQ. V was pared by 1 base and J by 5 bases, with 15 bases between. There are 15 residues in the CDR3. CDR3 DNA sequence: TGTGCCAGCAGCTTAGAAACAGGGTTCTTCCACGAGCAGTACTTC. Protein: CASSLETGFFHEQYF.

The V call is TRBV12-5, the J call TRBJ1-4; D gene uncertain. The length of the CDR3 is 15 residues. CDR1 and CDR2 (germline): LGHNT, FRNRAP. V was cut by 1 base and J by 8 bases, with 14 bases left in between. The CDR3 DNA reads TGTGCTAGTGGTTTGGGGACTCTAATGGGGGAAAAACTGTTTTTT. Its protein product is CASGLGTLMGEKLFF.

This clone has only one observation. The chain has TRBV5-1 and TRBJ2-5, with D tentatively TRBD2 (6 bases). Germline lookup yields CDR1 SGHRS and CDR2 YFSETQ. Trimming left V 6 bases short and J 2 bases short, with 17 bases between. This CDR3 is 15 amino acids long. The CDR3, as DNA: TGCGCCAGCACGGAGGGCGGTGGGGGTCAAGAGACCCAGTACTTC. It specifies CASTEGGGGQETQYF.

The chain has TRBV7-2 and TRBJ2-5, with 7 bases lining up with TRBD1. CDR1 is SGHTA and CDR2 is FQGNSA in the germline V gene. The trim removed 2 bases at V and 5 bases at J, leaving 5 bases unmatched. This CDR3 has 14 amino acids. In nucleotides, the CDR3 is TGTGCCAGCAGCTTACGAGGGGGCAGCGAGACCCAGTACTTC. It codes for CASSLRGGSETQYF.

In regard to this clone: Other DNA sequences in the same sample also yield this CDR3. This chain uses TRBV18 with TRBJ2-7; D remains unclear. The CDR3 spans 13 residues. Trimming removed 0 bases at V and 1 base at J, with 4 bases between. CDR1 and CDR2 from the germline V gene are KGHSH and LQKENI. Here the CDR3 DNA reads TGTGCCAGCTCACCACCGGCGTCCTACGAGCAGTACTTC. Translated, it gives CASSPPASYEQYF.

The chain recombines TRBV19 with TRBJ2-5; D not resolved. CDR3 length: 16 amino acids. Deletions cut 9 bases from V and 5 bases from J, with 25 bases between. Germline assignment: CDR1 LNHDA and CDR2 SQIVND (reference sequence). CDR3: CARTRRRLAEKETQYF. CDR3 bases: TGTGCCAGAACCCGGAGACGGTTGGCGGAGAAGGAGACCCAGTACTTC.

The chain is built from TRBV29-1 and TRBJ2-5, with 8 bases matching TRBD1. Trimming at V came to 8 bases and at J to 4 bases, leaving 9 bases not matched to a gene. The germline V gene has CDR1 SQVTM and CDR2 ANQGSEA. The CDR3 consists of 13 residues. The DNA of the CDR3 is TGCAGCTCACACACAGGGGGAGGAGAGACCCAGTACTTC. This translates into CSSHTGGGETQYF.